This TCR beta chain emerged from a study of human T cells and chemical hapten exposure. Documented time point: patch test 1, 2 weeks after DPC sensitization. Treatment specified: therapeutic diphenylcyclopropenone sensitization with weekly scalp DPC. Blood was collected ahead of every patch test applied. This clonotype qualifies as medium-sized. Its antigen is currently unknown. In germline, CDR1 is SGDLS, CDR2 YYNGEE. CDR3 length: 13 residues. With 0 bases removed from V and 1 base from J, the gap between germline ends came to 4 bases. TCRdb used MiXCR to reprocess the RACE reads, holding one entry per CDR3 protein. The data show about 14,000 distinct CDR3 sequences, roughly 17% seen once. Findings and limits, study-wide: It should be noted that donors had alopecia, so their immune response may differ from healthy people's.

The rearrangement links TRBV9 to TRBJ1-1; D is undetermined. Sample: whole blood, taken in connection with sensitization to the hapten diphenylcyclopropenone (DPC). The clonotype comes from a woman aged 30 to 39 with alopecia areata. Some clones in this sample may be carry-over from other donors' samples. CDR3 bases: TGTGCCAGCAGCGTAGACTGGAACACTGAAGCTTTCTTT. Translating it yields CASSVDWNTEAFF.